A single sample is the source of the 26 T cell receptor beta chains below, sequenced in a study of CD8+CD57+ T cells in acquired aplastic anemia. Whoever was chosen for sequencing had shown CD8+CD57+ cell expansion by flow cytometry. Genomic DNA acted as the template from which TCR beta VDJ combination and CDR3 sequence profiling were carried out. One entry per CDR3 protein results from TCRdb running MiXCR on the reads. The sample records 200,000 to 300,000 distinct CDR3 sequences, around 46% being singletons. The specimen sequenced was sorted CD4+, CD8+, or CD8+CD57+ T cells (not recorded which) from PBMCs. These TCRs come from a human donor with aplastic anemia.

This clonotype appeared many times. V is TRBV9 and J is TRBJ2-2; maybe TRBD2 (6 bases). CDR1 is SGDLS, CDR2 YYNGEE, per germline. The V and J ends lost 3 bases and 4 bases respectively, with 16 bases between them. The CDR3 loop spans 16 amino acids. This CDR3 is CASSAWGEVSTGELFF. The CDR3 DNA is TGTGCCAGCAGCGCCTGGGGGGAAGTGAGCACCGGGGAGCTGTTTTTT.

The chain joins TRBV29-1 to TRBJ2-7; no clear D. The ends were cut back, 5 bases at V and 5 bases at J, with 10 bases in the middle. This CDR3 comprises 11 residues. Germline CDR1 SQVTM, CDR2 ANQGSEA. The CDR3: CSVQKRNEQYF. CDR3 sequence (DNA): TGCAGCGTTCAAAAGAGGAACGAGCAGTACTTC.

This clonotype showed up many times. This chain joins TRBV5-1 and TRBJ2-1, with TRBD2 matching over 10 bases. From germline, CDR1 is SGHRS and CDR2 YFSETQ. This CDR3 is 16 amino acids long. V was pared by 2 bases and J by 2 bases, with 4 bases of the junction left unmatched. The CDR3 DNA follows: TGCGCCAGCAGCTTACAGCGGGAGGGCCCCTACAATGAGCAGTTCTTC. Translated: CASSLQREGPYNEQFF.

This clonotype was observed at least ten times. The chain uses TRBV5-8 and TRBJ2-1; D remains unclear. Germline loops: CDR1 SGHTS, CDR2 YDEGEE. V was clipped by 4 bases and J by 5 bases, with 16 bases between them. The CDR3 sequence is 15 residues long. The CDR3 DNA reads TGTGCCAGCAGCCAAACTAAAATCGCAAACAATGAGCAGTTCTTC. This translates into CASSQTKIANNEQFF.

The chain employs TRBV19 and TRBJ1-1, with D perhaps TRBD1 (6 bases). CDR3 size: 15 residues. From germline, CDR1 is LNHDA and CDR2 SQIVND (reference sequence). Deletions cut 1 base from V and 2 bases from J, with 11 bases between. The CDR3 nucleotides are TGTGCCAGTAGTATAGGAAGCAGGGGTAACACTGAAGCTTTCTTT. Translating gives CASSIGSRGNTEAFF. The variable domain in full, with the rest retrieved from reference TRBV19 and TRBJ1-1, is DGGITQSPKYLFRKEGQNVTLSCEQNLNHDAMYWYRQDPGQGLRLIYYSQIVNDFQKGDIAEGYSVSREKKESFPLTVTSAQKNPTAFYLCASSIGSRGNTEAFFGQGTRLTVV.

The sample holds one count of this clonotype. A read error is likely, as this CDR3 ends without the conserved phenylalanine or tryptophan. Because the CDR3's place on the DNA is in doubt, the DNA is left out and the CDR3 is given as listed by TCRdb. The genes are TRBV10-3 and TRBJ2-6; TRBD1, the D gene given by the table, was not confirmed from the DNA. CDR1 and CDR2 from the germline V gene are ENHRY and SYGVKD. Termini included, the CDR3 measures 17 amino acids. The CDR3 sequence: CAISSTGEGSGANVLVL.

This clonotype was seen a single time. One base away lies a much larger clone, so this may be a sequencing read error. V usage is TRBV4-3 and J usage is TRBJ2-7; 10 bases are a match to TRBD1. V lost 1 base, J lost 3 bases, and 3 bases stayed unmatched. CDR1 is LGHNA and CDR2 is YSLEER in the germline V gene. This CDR3 region has 15 residues. The CDR3 is CASSQGGTGVYEQYF. Written as DNA, the CDR3 is TGCGCCAGCAGCCAAGGGGGGACAGGGGTCTACGAGCAGTACTTC.

This clonotype was observed many times. The chain has TRBV6-5 and TRBJ1-2; D not resolved. Per germline, CDR1 MNHEY and CDR2 SVGAGI. The CDR3 has 15 residues. V gave up 0 bases and J gave up 6 bases, with 14 bases separating them. The CDR3 DNA sequence: TGTGCCAGCAGTTACTCTGTGGAGGTCGGGCATGGCTACACCTTC. Translated, it gives CASSYSVEVGHGYTF.

This clonotype came up many times. This rearrangement joins TRBV7-3 to TRBJ1-1, with D unresolved. Germline V CDR1 and CDR2: SGHTA, FQGTGA. The CDR3 is 17 residues long. With 5 bases removed from V and 3 bases from J, the gap between germline ends came to 22 bases. The CDR3 protein is CASSHGVLDPLHTEAFF. CDR3 sequence (DNA): TGTGCCAGCAGCCATGGGGTTTTGGACCCACTACACACTGAAGCTTTCTTT.

There are a few counts of this clonotype. The rearrangement joins TRBV27 to TRBJ1-1; D remains unclear. CDR3 length: 15 residues. The germline V gene has CDR1 MNHEY and CDR2 SMNVEV (reference sequence). V dropped 2 bases and J dropped 7 bases, with 17 bases sitting between them. The CDR3 spells CASSLTRNLPHEAFF. The CDR3, as DNA: TGTGCCAGCAGTTTAACCCGGAATTTACCCCATGAAGCTTTCTTT.

Many counts were recorded for this clonotype. This sequence joins TRBV6-1 and TRBJ2-7; maybe TRBD1 (5 bases). The CDR3 spans 15 residues. Per germline, CDR1 MNHNS and CDR2 SASEGT. The V gene lost 3 bases and the J gene lost 3 bases, with 15 bases spanning the gap. For the CDR3, the DNA is TGTGCCAGCAGTGACGAAAGGGGCAGCAGCTACGAGCAGTACTTC. The encoded protein is CASSDERGSSYEQYF.

This clonotype was picked up a small number of times. The gene calls are TRBV9 and TRBJ1-6; maybe TRBD1 (6 bases). This CDR3 spans 13 amino acids. Trimming removed 0 bases from V and 11 bases from J, with 9 bases in between. Germline V gene lookup returns CDR1 SGDLS and CDR2 YYNGEE. CDR3 nucleotides: TGTGCCAGCAGCGTAGTTGCAGGGGCACCCCTCCACTTT. Translated, it gives CASSVVAGAPLHF.

This clonotype has a count of ten or more. The V call is TRBV7-6, the J call TRBJ2-7; D is undetermined. Per the germline V gene, CDR1 is SGHVS and CDR2 is FNYEAQ. The CDR3 contains 14 residues. With 5 bases removed from V and 0 bases from J, the gap between germline ends came to 11 bases. DNA of the CDR3: TGTGCCAGCAGCCCGACACCGAGCTCCTACGAGCAGTACTTC. Translating gives CASSPTPSSYEQYF.

The sample holds a few counts of this clonotype. This chain joins TRBV19 and TRBJ2-2; D is perhaps TRBD1 or TRBD2 (5 bases each). Deletions cut 4 bases from V and 6 bases from J, with 30 bases between. Per the germline V gene, CDR1 is LNHDA and CDR2 is SQIVND (reference sequence). The CDR3 totals 20 residues. The CDR3 DNA is TGTGCCAGTAGTACTTATTTTGGTGGACGGGGCCCCGACGAACCCGGGGAGCTGTTTTTT. This translates into CASSTYFGGRGPDEPGELFF.

This chain connects TRBV7-2 to TRBJ2-7; 7 bases are shared with TRBD1. The CDR3 is made up of 15 amino acids. Trimming took 3 bases from V and 1 from J; bases not matched to a gene: 6. The V gene's germline CDR1 is SGHTA and CDR2 FQGNSA. As DNA, the CDR3 is TGTGCCAGCAGCTTGGAAGGGGGACAGTCCTACGAGCAGTACTTC. It encodes CASSLEGGQSYEQYF.

This clonotype has only one observation. Likely a read error: the CDR3 ends without its conserved phenylalanine or tryptophan. The DNA is omitted, as the CDR3 cannot be located on it reliably, and the CDR3 follows TCRdb's listing. The chain recombines TRBV9 with TRBJ2-7; the table calls TRBD1, which could not be checked here. Looked up from germline, CDR1 is SGDLS and CDR2 is YYNGEE. Counting both end residues, the CDR3 totals 8 amino acids. CDR3 amino acids: CASSVPRT.

This clonotype was counted once. Possible read error: a much larger clone is one base away. The chain employs TRBV5-6 and TRBJ1-1, with a possible D match to TRBD1 (6 bases). Germline V CDR1 and CDR2: SGHDT, YYEEEE. The CDR3 contains 13 residues. Deletions cut 5 bases from V and 1 base from J, with 9 bases between. CDR3 DNA: TGTGCCAGCAGATTACAGGGGAACACTGAAGCTTTCTTT. It is translated as CASRLQGNTEAFF.

The chain uses TRBV15 and TRBJ1-5; 9 nucleotides line up with TRBD1. Unmatched junction bases numbered 2, after V lost 4 bases and J lost 1 base. Looked up from germline, CDR1 is LNHNV and CDR2 is YYDKDF (reference sequence). This CDR3 has 15 residues. The CDR3 here is CATSKQGASNQPQHF. In nucleotides, the CDR3 is TGTGCCACCAGCAAACAGGGGGCGAGCAATCAGCCCCAGCATTTT.

The rearrangement joins TRBV7-9 to TRBJ1-5, with no clear D. CDR1 and CDR2 (germline): SEHNR, FQNEAQ (reference sequence). The CDR3 contains 14 residues. V was cut by 7 bases and J by 5 bases, with 15 bases left in between. The DNA of the CDR3 is TGTGCCAGCACCTCTGGAGGGCTACATCAGCCCCAGCATTTT. Its protein product is CASTSGGLHQPQHF.

The chain combines TRBV9 with TRBJ2-3; tentative D call: TRBD1 (8 bases). V lost 4 bases to trimming and J lost 0 bases, with 12 bases between them. Germline V CDR1 and CDR2: SGDLS, YYNGEE. The CDR3 runs 15 residues. The CDR3 DNA reads TGTGCCAGCAGCACAGGGGGAGGGAGCACAGATACGCAGTATTTT. Translated: CASSTGGGSTDTQYF.

In nucleotides, the CDR3 is TGCAGTGCTAGACCTCCGGGGGCCAACACTGAAGCTTTCTTT. Translated, it gives CSARPPGANTEAFF. This chain uses TRBV20-1 with TRBJ1-1, with D perhaps TRBD1 (6 bases). V was trimmed by 2 bases and J by 2 bases, leaving 12 bases between them. The CDR3 consists of 14 residues. Per germline, CDR1 DFQATT and CDR2 SNEGSKA (reference sequence).

A few counts support this clonotype. Mismatch with germline at one junction end may stem from a read error. The rearrangement joins TRBV9 to TRBJ1-2; tentative D call: TRBD1 (6 bases). Germline values: CDR1 SGDLS, CDR2 YYNGEE. The CDR3 sequence is 15 residues long. This chain's CDR3 is CVSSALMGANYGYTF. In DNA form, the CDR3 reads TGTGTCAGCAGCGCCTTAATGGGGGCCAACTATGGCTACACCTTC.

A remark on this clonotype: A much larger clone lies one base from this, so it may be a read error. As the CDR3 is not closed by the conserved phenylalanine or tryptophan, this likely results from a read error. The chain recombines TRBV2 with TRBJ2-2; TRBD2 matches 14 bases. The V segment lost 6 bases and the J segment 2 bases; nucleotides outside the gene matches: 11. CDR1 and CDR2 from the germline V gene are SNHLY and FYNNEI. The CDR3 totals 19 residues. CDR3 in amino acids: CASSRLAGGTLFNTGELFL. The CDR3 bases are TGTGCCAGCAGCCGACTAGCGGGGGGGACCCTATTCAACACCGGGGAGCTGTTTCTT.

In its sample, this clonotype was seen a few times. The CDR3 DNA is TGTGCCAGCAGCTTAGCCACAGGGAACTATGGCTACACCTTC. This gives the protein CASSLATGNYGYTF. The chain is built from TRBV7-9 and TRBJ1-2; TRBD1 is a possible D gene (6 bases). The CDR3 has 14 residues. Germline V gene sequence: CDR1 SEHNR, CDR2 FQNEAQ (reference sequence). V lost 0 bases, J lost 2 bases, and 7 bases lay in between.

The genes are TRBV2 and TRBJ1-5; D is perhaps TRBD1 (6 bases). The CDR3 is 19 residues long. Deletions cut 0 bases from V and 0 bases from J, with 18 bases between. Germline loops: CDR1 SNHLY, CDR2 FYNNEI. The CDR3 protein is CASSEAQGRGRYSNQPQHF. CDR3 DNA sequence: TGTGCCAGCAGTGAAGCGCAAGGCAGGGGCAGATATAGCAATCAGCCCCAGCATTTT.

This clonotype was recorded many times. The CDR3 DNA reads as TGTGCCACCAGCAGGGACGACAGGGCTAACTATGGCTACACCTTC. It codes for CATSRDDRANYGYTF. The genes are TRBV15 and TRBJ1-2, with TRBD1 matching over 7 bases. This CDR3 comprises 15 residues. Trimming removed 3 bases from V and 0 bases from J; junction bases left unmatched: 4. CDR1 and CDR2 (germline): LNHNV, YYDKDF (reference sequence).